The clone carrying this TCR beta chain was recorded many times. Its antigen is not identified. The library was prepared for alpha chains; this beta chain is a stray read, so its frequency means little. The time point was: sample taken at primary tumor resection. Whole RNA came from tumor, nontumor lung or frozen PBMC and was sequenced without being sorted. Individual TCR cDNA molecules each bore their own unique molecular identifier. TCRdb called the 5' RACE reads again in MiXCR, with one record for every CDR3 protein. The table shows more than 7,500 distinct CDR3 sequences, with less than 5% occurring only once. CDR1 SGHRS and CDR2 YFSETQ come from the germline V gene. The CDR3 spans 14 residues. With 0 bases clipped from V and 4 bases from J, the junction kept 4 bases outside the gene matches. The data belong to a study of spatial heterogeneity in lung cancer. Study-wide context: More beta-chain than alpha-chain sequences were consistently detected.

The study, taken as a whole, reports: Ubiquitous expanded tumor TCRs surfaced in blood more at resection than they did at follow-up.

The receptor's source is a male donor with early-stage non-small cell lung cancer. The chain couples TRBV5-1 to TRBJ2-7; TRBD1 agrees at 7 bases. The material was PBMCs, obtained at surgery. The CDR3 spells CASSLEGQIYEQYF. CDR3 in DNA: TGCGCCAGCAGCTTGGAGGGACAGATATACGAGCAGTACTTC.